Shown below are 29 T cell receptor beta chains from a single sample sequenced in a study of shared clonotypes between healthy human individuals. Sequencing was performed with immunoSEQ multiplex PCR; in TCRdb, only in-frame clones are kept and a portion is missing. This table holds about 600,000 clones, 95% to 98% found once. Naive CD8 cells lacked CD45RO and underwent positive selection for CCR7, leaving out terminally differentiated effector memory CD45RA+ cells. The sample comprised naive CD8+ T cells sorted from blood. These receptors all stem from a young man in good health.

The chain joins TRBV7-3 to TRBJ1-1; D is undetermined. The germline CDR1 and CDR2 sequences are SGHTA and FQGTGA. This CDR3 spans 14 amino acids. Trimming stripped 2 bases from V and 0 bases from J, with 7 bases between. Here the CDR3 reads CASSLLRLNTEAFF. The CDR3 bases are TGTGCCAGCAGCTTATTAAGGTTGAACACTGAAGCTTTCTTT.

DNA of the CDR3: TGTGCCACCAGCAGTGATCGCTACGAGCAGTACTTC. It is translated as CATSSDRYEQYF. The V and J genes are TRBV15 and TRBJ2-7; D not certain. V lost 3 bases to trimming and J lost 3 bases, with 6 bases between them. This CDR3 has 12 residues. Germline assignment: CDR1 LNHNV and CDR2 YYDKDF (reference sequence).

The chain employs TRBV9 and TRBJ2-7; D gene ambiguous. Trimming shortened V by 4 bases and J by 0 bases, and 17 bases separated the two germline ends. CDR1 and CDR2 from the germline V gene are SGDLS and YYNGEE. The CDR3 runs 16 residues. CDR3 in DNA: TGTGCCAGCAGCATAAGGGCCAGCGAAAGCTCCTACGAGCAGTACTTC. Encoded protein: CASSIRASESSYEQYF. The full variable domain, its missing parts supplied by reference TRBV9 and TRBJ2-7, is DSGVTQTPKHLITATGQRVTLRCSPRSGDLSVYWYQQSLDQGLQFLIQYYNGEERAKGNILERFSAQQFPDLHSELNLSSLELGDSALYFCASSIRASESSYEQYFGPGTRLTVT.

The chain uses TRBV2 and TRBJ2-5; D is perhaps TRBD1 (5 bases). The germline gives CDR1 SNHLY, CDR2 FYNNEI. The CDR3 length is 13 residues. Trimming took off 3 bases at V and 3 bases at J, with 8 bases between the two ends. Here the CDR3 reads CASSEFREETQYF. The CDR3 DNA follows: TGTGCCAGCAGTGAGTTCAGGGAAGAGACCCAGTACTTC.

The CDR3 here is CASSETGGRITDTQYF. Written as DNA, the CDR3 is TGCGCCAGCAGTGAGACAGGGGGGAGAATCACAGATACGCAGTATTTT. The V and J genes are TRBV10-1 and TRBJ2-3; 8 positions agree with TRBD1. CDR1 WNHNN and CDR2 SYGVQD come from the germline V gene (reference sequence). CDR3 size: 16 residues. V shed 2 bases, J shed 2 bases, and the junction held 6 bases outside the gene matches.

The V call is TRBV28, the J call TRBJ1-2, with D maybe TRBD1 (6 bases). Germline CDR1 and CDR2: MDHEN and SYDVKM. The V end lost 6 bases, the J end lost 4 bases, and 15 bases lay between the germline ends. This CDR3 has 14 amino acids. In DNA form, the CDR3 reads TGTGCCAGCAGGAACCTAGGGGGGTTCTATGGCTACACCTTC. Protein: CASRNLGGFYGYTF.

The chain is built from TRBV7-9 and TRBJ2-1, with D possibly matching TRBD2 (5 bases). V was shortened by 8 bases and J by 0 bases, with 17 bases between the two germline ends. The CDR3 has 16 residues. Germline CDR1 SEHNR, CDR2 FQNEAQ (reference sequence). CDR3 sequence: CASREGKRSSYNEQFF. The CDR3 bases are TGTGCCAGCCGTGAGGGAAAGAGGAGCTCCTACAATGAGCAGTTCTTC.

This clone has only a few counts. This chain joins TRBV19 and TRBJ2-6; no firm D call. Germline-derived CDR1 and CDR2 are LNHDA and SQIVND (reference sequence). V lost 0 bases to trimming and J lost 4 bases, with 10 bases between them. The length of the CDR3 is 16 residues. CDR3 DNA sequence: TGTGCCAGTAGTATAGATCCCCCCGGGGGGGCCAACGTCCTGACTTTC. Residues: CASSIDPPGGANVLTF.

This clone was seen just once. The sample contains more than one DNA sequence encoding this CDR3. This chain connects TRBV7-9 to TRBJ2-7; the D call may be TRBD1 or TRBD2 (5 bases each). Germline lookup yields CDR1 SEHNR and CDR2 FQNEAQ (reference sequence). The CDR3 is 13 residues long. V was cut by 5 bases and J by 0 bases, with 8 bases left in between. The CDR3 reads CASSPGHSYEQYF. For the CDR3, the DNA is TGTGCCAGCAGCCCGGGGCACTCCTACGAGCAGTACTTC. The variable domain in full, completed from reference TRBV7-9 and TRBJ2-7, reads DTGVSQNPRHKITKRGQNVTFRCDPISEHNRLYWYRQTLGQGPEFLTYFQNEAQLEKSRLLSDRFSAERPKGSFSTLEIQRTEQGDSAMYLCASSPGHSYEQYFGPGTRLTVT.

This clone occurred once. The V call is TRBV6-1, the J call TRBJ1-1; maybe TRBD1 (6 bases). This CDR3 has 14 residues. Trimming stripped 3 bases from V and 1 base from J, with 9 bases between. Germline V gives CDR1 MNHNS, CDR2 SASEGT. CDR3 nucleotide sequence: TGTGCCAGCAGTGACCGAGGGGGGAACACTGAAGCTTTCTTT. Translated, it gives CASSDRGGNTEAFF.

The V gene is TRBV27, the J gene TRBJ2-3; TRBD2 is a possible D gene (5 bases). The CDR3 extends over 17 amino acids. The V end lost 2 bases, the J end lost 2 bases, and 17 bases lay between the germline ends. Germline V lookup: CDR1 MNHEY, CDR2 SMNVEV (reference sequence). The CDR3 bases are TGTGCCAGCAGTTTACAGGTGGCAGCAGCGGACACAGATACGCAGTATTTT. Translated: CASSLQVAAADTDTQYF.

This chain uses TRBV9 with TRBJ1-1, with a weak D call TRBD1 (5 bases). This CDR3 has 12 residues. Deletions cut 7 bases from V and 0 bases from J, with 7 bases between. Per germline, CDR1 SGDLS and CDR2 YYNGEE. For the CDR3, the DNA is TGTGCCAGCCAACAGGTGAACACTGAAGCTTTCTTT. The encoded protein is CASQQVNTEAFF.

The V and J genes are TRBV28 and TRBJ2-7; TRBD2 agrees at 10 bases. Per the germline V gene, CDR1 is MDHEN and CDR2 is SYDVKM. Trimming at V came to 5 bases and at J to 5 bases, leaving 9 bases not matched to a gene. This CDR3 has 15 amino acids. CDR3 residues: CASSLLTSGADEQYF. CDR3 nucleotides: TGTGCCAGCAGTCTCCTCACTAGCGGGGCCGACGAGCAGTACTTC.

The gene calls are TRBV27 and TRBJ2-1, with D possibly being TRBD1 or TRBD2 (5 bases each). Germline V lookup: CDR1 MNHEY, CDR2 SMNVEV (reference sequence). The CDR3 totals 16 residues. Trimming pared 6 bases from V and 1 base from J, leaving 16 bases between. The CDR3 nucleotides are TGTGCCAGCAGCGCCTCATGGGACCTATCCTACAATGAGCAGTTCTTC. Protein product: CASSASWDLSYNEQFF.

The CDR3 here is CASSALLDSSNTEAFF. CDR3 DNA sequence: TGTGCCAGCAGTGCTCTACTAGACAGTTCGAACACTGAAGCTTTCTTT. The chain is built from TRBV5-4 and TRBJ1-1; TRBD1 might be the D (5 bases). CDR3 length equals 16 residues. Germline-derived CDR1 and CDR2 are SGHNT and YYREEE (reference sequence). Trimming removed 5 bases at V and 1 base at J, with 18 bases between.

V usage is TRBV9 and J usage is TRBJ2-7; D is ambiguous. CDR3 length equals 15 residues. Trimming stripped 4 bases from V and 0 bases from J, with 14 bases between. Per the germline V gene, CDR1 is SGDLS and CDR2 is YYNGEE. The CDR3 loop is CASSPYPTTSYEQYF. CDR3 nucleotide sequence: TGTGCCAGCAGCCCTTACCCCACTACCTCCTACGAGCAGTACTTC. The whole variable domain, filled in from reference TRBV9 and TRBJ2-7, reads DSGVTQTPKHLITATGQRVTLRCSPRSGDLSVYWYQQSLDQGLQFLIQYYNGEERAKGNILERFSAQQFPDLHSELNLSSLELGDSALYFCASSPYPTTSYEQYFGPGTRLTVT.

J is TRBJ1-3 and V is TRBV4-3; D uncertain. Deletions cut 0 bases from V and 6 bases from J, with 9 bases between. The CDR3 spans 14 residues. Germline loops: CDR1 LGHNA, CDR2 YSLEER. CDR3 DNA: TGCGCCAGCAGCCAAGACATCAACGAAAACACCATATATTTT. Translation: CASSQDINENTIYF.

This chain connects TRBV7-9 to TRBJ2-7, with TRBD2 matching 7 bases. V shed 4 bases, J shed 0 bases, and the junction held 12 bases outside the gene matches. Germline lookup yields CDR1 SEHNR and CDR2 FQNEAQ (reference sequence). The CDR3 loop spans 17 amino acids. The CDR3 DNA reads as TGTGCCAGCAGCTCCCCCTATGTAGGGAGGGACTCCTACGAGCAGTACTTC. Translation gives CASSSPYVGRDSYEQYF.

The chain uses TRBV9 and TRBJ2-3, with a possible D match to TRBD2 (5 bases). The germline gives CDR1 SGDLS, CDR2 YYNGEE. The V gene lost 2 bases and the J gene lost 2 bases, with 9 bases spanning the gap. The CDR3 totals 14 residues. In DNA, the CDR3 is TGTGCCAGCAGCGTGGACTTATACACAGATACGCAGTATTTT. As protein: CASSVDLYTDTQYF.

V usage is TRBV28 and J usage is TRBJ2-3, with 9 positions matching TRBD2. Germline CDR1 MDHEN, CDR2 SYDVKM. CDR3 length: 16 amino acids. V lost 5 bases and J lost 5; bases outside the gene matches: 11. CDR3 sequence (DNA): TGTGCCAGCAGTCCCAGGGGGGGACTAGCTTTAGATACGCAGTATTTT. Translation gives CASSPRGGLALDTQYF.

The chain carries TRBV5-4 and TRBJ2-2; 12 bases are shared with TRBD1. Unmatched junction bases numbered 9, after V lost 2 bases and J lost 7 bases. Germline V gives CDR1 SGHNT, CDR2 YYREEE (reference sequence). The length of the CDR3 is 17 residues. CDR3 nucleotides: TGTGCCAGCAGCTTAGCGGGACAGGGGGCGCTCGGCGGGGAGCTGTTTTTT. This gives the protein CASSLAGQGALGGELFF.

The CDR3 region is CASSDDAGGPFNEQFF. CDR3 DNA: TGCGCCAGCAGTGATGATGCGGGAGGGCCTTTCAATGAGCAGTTCTTC. The chain employs TRBV10-1 and TRBJ2-1, with 9 bases lining up with TRBD2. The germline gives CDR1 WNHNN, CDR2 SYGVQD (reference sequence). The V segment lost 3 bases and the J segment 6 bases; nucleotides outside the gene matches: 9. The CDR3 contains 16 residues.

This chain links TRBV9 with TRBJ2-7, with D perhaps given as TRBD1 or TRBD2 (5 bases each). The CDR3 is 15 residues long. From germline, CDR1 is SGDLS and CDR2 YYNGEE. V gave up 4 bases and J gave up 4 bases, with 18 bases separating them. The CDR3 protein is CASSRTGTPAYEQYF. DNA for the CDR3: TGTGCCAGCAGCCGAACCGGGACCCCAGCATACGAGCAGTACTTC. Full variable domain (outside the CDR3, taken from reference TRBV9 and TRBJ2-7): DSGVTQTPKHLITATGQRVTLRCSPRSGDLSVYWYQQSLDQGLQFLIQYYNGEERAKGNILERFSAQQFPDLHSELNLSSLELGDSALYFCASSRTGTPAYEQYFGPGTRLTVT.

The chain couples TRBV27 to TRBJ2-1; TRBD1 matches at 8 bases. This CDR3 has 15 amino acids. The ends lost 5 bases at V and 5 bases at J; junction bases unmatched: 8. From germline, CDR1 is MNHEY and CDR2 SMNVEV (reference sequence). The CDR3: CASSRQGHFDNEQFF. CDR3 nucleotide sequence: TGTGCCAGCAGTAGACAGGGGCATTTCGACAATGAGCAGTTCTTC.

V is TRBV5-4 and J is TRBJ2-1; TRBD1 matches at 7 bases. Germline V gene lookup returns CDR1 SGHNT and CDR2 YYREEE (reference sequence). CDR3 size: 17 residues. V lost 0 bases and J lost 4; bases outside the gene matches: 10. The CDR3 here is CASSLGQGVSLYNEQFF. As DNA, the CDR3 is TGTGCCAGCAGCTTGGGGCAGGGGGTCTCGCTTTACAATGAGCAGTTCTTC.

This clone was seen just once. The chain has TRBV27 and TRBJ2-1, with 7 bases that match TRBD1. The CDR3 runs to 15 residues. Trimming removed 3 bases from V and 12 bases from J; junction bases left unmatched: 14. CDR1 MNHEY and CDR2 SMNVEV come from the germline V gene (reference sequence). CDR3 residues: CASSFRRDSLVGQFF. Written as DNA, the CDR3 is TGTGCCAGCAGTTTCCGCCGGGACAGCCTCGTCGGGCAGTTCTTC.

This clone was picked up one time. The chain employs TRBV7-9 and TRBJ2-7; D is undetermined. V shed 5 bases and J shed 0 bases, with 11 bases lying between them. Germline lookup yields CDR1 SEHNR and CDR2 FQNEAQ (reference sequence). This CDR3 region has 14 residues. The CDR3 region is CASSDRRSSYEQYF. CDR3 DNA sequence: TGTGCCAGCAGCGACCGCAGGAGCTCCTACGAGCAGTACTTC.

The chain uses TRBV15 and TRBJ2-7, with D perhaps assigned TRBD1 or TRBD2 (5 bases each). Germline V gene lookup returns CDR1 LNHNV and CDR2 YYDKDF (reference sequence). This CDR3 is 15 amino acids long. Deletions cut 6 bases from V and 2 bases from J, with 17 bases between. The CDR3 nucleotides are TGTGCCACCAGGAACCGGGACCAATACGCCTACGAGCAGTACTTC. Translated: CATRNRDQYAYEQYF.

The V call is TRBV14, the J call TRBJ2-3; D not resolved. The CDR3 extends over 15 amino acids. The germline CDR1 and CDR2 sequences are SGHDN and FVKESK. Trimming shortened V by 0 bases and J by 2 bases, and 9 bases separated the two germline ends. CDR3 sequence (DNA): TGTGCCAGCAGCCAAGAAAAGAGACCCACAGATACGCAGTATTTT. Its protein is CASSQEKRPTDTQYF. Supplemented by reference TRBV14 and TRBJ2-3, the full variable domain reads EAGVTQFPSHSVIEKGQTVTLRCDPISGHDNLYWYRRVMGKEIKFLLHFVKESKQDESGMPNNRFLAERTGGTYSTLKVQPAELEDSGVYFCASSQEKRPTDTQYFGPGTRLTVL.